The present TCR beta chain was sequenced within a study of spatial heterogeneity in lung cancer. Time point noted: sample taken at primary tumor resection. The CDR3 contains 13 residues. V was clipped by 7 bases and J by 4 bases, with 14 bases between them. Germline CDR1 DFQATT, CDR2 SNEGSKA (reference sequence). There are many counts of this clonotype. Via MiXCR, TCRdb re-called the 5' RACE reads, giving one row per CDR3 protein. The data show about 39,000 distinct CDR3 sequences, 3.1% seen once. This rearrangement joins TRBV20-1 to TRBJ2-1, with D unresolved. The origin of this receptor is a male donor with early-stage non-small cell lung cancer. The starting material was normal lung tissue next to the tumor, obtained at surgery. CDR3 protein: CSVDTPIYNEQFF. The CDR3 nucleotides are TGCAGTGTTGACACGCCGATTTACAATGAGCAGTTCTTC.